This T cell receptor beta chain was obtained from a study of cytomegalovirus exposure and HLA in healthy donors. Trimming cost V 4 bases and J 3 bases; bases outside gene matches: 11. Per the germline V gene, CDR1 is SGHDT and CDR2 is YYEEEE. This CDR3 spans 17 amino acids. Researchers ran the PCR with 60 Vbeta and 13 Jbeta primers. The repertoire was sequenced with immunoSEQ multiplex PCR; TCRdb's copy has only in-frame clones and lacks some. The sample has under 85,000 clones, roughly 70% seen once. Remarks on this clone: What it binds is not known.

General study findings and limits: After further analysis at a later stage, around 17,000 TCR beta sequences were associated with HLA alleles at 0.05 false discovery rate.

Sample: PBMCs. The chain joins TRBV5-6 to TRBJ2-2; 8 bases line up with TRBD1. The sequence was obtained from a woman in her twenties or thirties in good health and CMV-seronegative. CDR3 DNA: TGTGCCAGCAGCGCCGGCCAGGGGGCTGGGTACACCGGGGAGCTGTTTTTT. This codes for CASSAGQGAGYTGELFF.